This is a list of T cell receptor beta chains from one sample in a study of identical twins. TCRdb re-called the 5' RACE reads with MiXCR, one entry per CDR3 protein. In the table there are 600,000 to 800,000 distinct CDR3 sequences, around 21% of which are singletons. Separately, the same data were catalogued under a study of T cells expressing NK-cell markers.

Input material: PBMCs. These receptors all stem from a woman aged 18-29 years in good health. Each CDR3 is given without its conserved first and last residue. The D gene is left open where the match is weak.

v_call	cdr3_length	d_call	j_call	cdr3_aa
TRBV11-2	15	TRBD2	TRBJ2-1	ASSLQGASGSYNEQF
TRBV19	12	NA	TRBJ1-1	ASSLAILNTEAF
TRBV20-1	11	NA	TRBJ2-4	SALGGAKNIQY
TRBV5-1	12	NA	TRBJ2-2	ASTLAGYTGELF
TRBV20-1	15	TRBD2	TRBJ2-5	SARDSNAGGRWETQY
TRBV7-9	15	NA	TRBJ2-5	ASSFVDVLAPQETQY
TRBV29-1	13	TRBD1	TRBJ2-1	SVGSRDRGYNEQF
TRBV20-1	11	NA	TRBJ2-1	SASRTGNGEQF
TRBV4-3	13	TRBD1	TRBJ1-6	ASSVDRAIDSPLH
TRBV7-9	14	TRBD2	TRBJ2-1	ASSIEGGRASNEQF
TRBV2	9	NA	TRBJ1-1	ASSEVTEAF
TRBV11-1	17	TRBD2	TRBJ2-1	ASSLNGLAGGPEYNEQF
TRBV20-1	13	NA	TRBJ2-7	SAQRGDHRPYEQY
TRBV6-1	14	TRBD2	TRBJ2-1	ASSEPGLVKYNEQF
TRBV12-3/TRBV12-4	12	NA	TRBJ1-4	ASSRSTRLEKLF
TRBV4-2	14	TRBD2	TRBJ2-7	ASSQRGGTSGYEQY